This T cell receptor (beta chain) came from a study of cytomegalovirus exposure and HLA in healthy donors. In the case of this clone: Its antigen is not identified.

Deletions cut 8 bases from V and 3 bases from J, with 13 bases between. CDR1 SNHLY and CDR2 FYNNEI come from the germline V gene. The CDR3 is made up of 13 amino acids. Study conclusions and caveats: Using a false discovery rate of 0.05, a later analysis showed that 15,000 to 20,000 TCR beta sequences were associated with HLA alleles. Reports state that TCR beta sequences accurately predicted most subjects' HLA-A and HLA-B alleles. Available immune exposure information was restricted to CMV serostatus only.

PCR used 60 Vbeta primers and 13 Jbeta primers. Sequenced by immunoSEQ multiplex PCR; TCRdb stores in-frame clones only, minus some. The sample holds around 140,000 clones; approximately 84% are singletons and the top ten take around 8.8%. The specimen was PBMCs. The receptor comes from a woman aged 55 to 70 in good health and CMV-seropositive. This chain uses TRBV2 with TRBJ2-5; tentative D call: TRBD2 (6 bases). For the CDR3, the DNA is TGTGCCAGCGCCGGGACTGCCGAAGAGACCCAGTACTTC. The encoded protein is CASAGTAEETQYF.